The 14 T cell receptor beta chains in this list originate from one sample, sequenced in a study of early T cells in non-severe SARS-CoV-2 infection. TCRdb processed the 5' RACE reads anew with MiXCR; each CDR3 protein has one entry. This sample carries some 64,000 distinct CDR3 sequences, more than 8% of them seen once, and the ten largest clones take around 15%. The specimen was whole blood, collected at baseline. These receptors all come from an adult who was a healthcare worker with PCR-confirmed SARS-CoV-2 infection or an uninfected control (not recorded which).

The CDR3 nucleotides are TGTGCCAGCAGTTTAGGGGGGCAGGGGGTTTCACCCCTCCACTTT. Protein sequence: CASSLGGQGVSPLHF. The rearrangement links TRBV12-3 or TRBV12-4 to TRBJ1-6; 7 bases are shared with TRBD1. V shed 1 base and J 9 bases; nucleotides not matched to a gene: 6. The CDR3 extends over 15 amino acids.

The V gene is TRBV3-1, the J gene TRBJ2-7; 7 nucleotides align to TRBD2. CDR1 is LGHDT and CDR2 is YNNKEL in the germline V gene (reference sequence). After removal of 2 bases from V and 2 bases from J, the junction contained 6 bases not matched to a gene. CDR3 length: 15 residues. The CDR3 DNA reads as TGTGCCAGCAGCCAACCGGGAGGCCCGGCCTACGAGCAGTACTTC. Protein sequence: CASSQPGGPAYEQYF.

This clonotype was seen many times. The J gene is TRBJ1-6, the V gene TRBV9; D might be TRBD1 (5 bases). V was pared by 4 bases and J by 7 bases, with 18 bases between. The CDR3 runs to 16 residues. Germline V gives CDR1 SGDLS, CDR2 YYNGEE. In DNA, the CDR3 is TGTGCCAGCAGCTCAACCGGGACCATCCAGAATTCACCCCTCCACTTT. Translation gives CASSSTGTIQNSPLHF.

The table lists this clonotype with many counts. J is TRBJ1-1 and V is TRBV6-1; D not certain. Trimming pared 6 bases from V and 0 bases from J, leaving 8 bases between. CDR1 MNHNS and CDR2 SASEGT come from the germline V gene. This CDR3 has 13 residues. The CDR3, as DNA: TGTGCCAGCAGCTTCCAGGTGAACACTGAAGCTTTCTTT. This codes for CASSFQVNTEAFF.

This clonotype was counted only a few times. This chain links TRBV7-2 with TRBJ1-4; a possible D gene is TRBD1 (5 bases). Trimming stripped 1 base from V and 2 bases from J, with 8 bases between. CDR1 is SGHTA, CDR2 FQGNSA, per germline. There are 15 residues in the CDR3. The CDR3 here is CASSLVSGTNEKLFF. DNA of the CDR3: TGTGCCAGCAGCTTAGTCTCAGGGACTAATGAAAAACTGTTTTTT.

The rearrangement joins TRBV28 to TRBJ1-2; D is uncertain. CDR1 and CDR2 (germline): MDHEN, SYDVKM. V shed 3 bases and J shed 1 base, with 9 bases lying between them. The CDR3 is 14 amino acids. CDR3 sequence: CASSFAGFNYGYTF. The CDR3 nucleotides read TGTGCCAGCAGTTTTGCTGGCTTTAACTATGGCTACACCTTC.

V gene TRBV9 combines with J gene TRBJ1-1, with D perhaps matching TRBD1 (5 bases). Germline values: CDR1 SGDLS, CDR2 YYNGEE. The CDR3 spans 16 residues. Trimming took off 1 base at V and 0 bases at J, with 13 bases between the two ends. CDR3 loop: CASSVPVGGLNTEAFF. CDR3 bases: TGTGCCAGCAGCGTACCTGTCGGGGGTCTGAACACTGAAGCTTTCTTT.

CDR3 nucleotide sequence: TGTGCCATCAACACAGGGGGTCCCTATGGCTACACCTTC. Translating it yields CAINTGGPYGYTF. V and J are TRBV10-3 and TRBJ1-2; 8 bases map to TRBD1. V lost 7 bases, J lost 4 bases, and 5 bases stayed unmatched. Germline CDR1 is ENHRY and CDR2 is SYGVKD. CDR3 size: 13 residues.

This clonotype was picked up a small number of times. The chain is built from TRBV6-2 or TRBV6-3 and TRBJ1-2; 8 nucleotides line up with TRBD1. This CDR3 is built from 15 residues. Trimming removed 2 bases from V and 2 bases from J; junction bases left unmatched: 4. Looked up from germline, CDR1 is MNHEY and CDR2 is SVGEGT. The chain's CDR3 is CASSYPRGRNYGYTF. The CDR3 nucleotides are TGTGCCAGCAGTTACCCCAGGGGGCGAAACTATGGCTACACCTTC.

V and J are TRBV24-1 and TRBJ2-3; 7 positions match TRBD2. V gave up 4 bases and J gave up 1 base; unmatched junction bases: 4. Per germline, CDR1 KGHDR and CDR2 SFDVKD. CDR3 size: 15 residues. The CDR3 spells CATSEGGVGTDTQYF. Written as DNA, the CDR3 is TGTGCCACCAGTGAGGGAGGGGTAGGCACAGATACGCAGTATTTT.

This clonotype was counted between two and nine times. This chain joins TRBV23-1 and TRBJ2-7; no clear D. TRBV23-1 is an open reading frame whose function is uncertain. CDR3 length equals 14 residues. V was clipped by 8 bases and J by 3 bases, with 17 bases between them. The CDR3 loop is CASFLGVGCYEQYF. The CDR3 DNA is TGCGCCAGCTTCCTTGGGGTAGGGTGCTACGAGCAGTACTTC.

This clonotype is medium-sized by share. This chain joins TRBV20-1 and TRBJ2-5; 9 bases agree with TRBD2. The V and J ends lost 6 bases and 2 bases, in that order; junction bases with no gene match: 1. The V gene's germline CDR1 is DFQATT and CDR2 SNEGSKA (reference sequence). The CDR3 is 12 amino acids. This chain's CDR3 is CSASGRQETQYF. The CDR3, as DNA: TGCAGTGCGAGCGGGAGGCAAGAGACCCAGTACTTC.

This clonotype showed up just a few times. One junction end does not reproduce the germline sequence, and a read error may be involved. The chain has TRBV28 and TRBJ2-1, with 7 nucleotides matching TRBD2. Germline V gene sequence: CDR1 MDHEN, CDR2 SYDVKM. The CDR3 has 15 residues. The CDR3 DNA is TGTGCCAGCAGGGCGGGAGACTACTCCCACAATGAGCAGTTCTTC. Residues: CASRAGDYSHNEQFF.

The DNA of the CDR3 is TGTGCCAGCCGGGGGACAGGAATGTTAGGAAACACCATATATTTT. It yields the protein CASRGTGMLGNTIYF. The chain has TRBV6-5 and TRBJ1-3, with 8 bases lining up with TRBD1. CDR1 MNHEY and CDR2 SVGAGI come from the germline V gene. J lost 4 bases, V lost 8 bases, and 10 bases had no gene match. The CDR3 has 15 residues.